This entry features one TCR beta chain sequence. The target antigen is unknown. Trimming took off 3 bases at V and 5 bases at J, with 16 bases between the two ends. Germline CDR1 and CDR2: SGHAT and FQDESV (reference sequence). The CDR3 is made up of 15 amino acids. This specimen comes from a study of PD-L1 blockade in urothelial cancer. Study-level findings and limits: A below-median TCR clonality in blood before treatment predicted better survival.

Urothelial carcinoma, locally advanced or metastatic, affected the patients. Clones were sequenced by immunoSEQ multiplex PCR, and TCRdb holds only the in-frame ones, with some missing. The data show some 22,000 clones, with around 90% seen just once and around 16% held by the top ten. The sequencing used PBMCs, collected around atezolizumab (anti-PD-L1) treatment. This TCR was recovered from a woman aged 60-70 years with urothelial cancer. The chain has TRBV11-1 and TRBJ1-1, with D perhaps matching TRBD1 (5 bases). CDR3 protein: CASSFFDSPFTEAFF. CDR3 nucleotide sequence: TGTGCCAGCAGCTTTTTCGACAGTCCCTTTACTGAAGCTTTCTTT. The full variable domain, in which reference TRBV11-1 and TRBJ1-1 provide the parts outside the CDR3, is EAEVAQSPRYKITEKSQAVAFWCDPISGHATLYWYRQILGQGPELLVQFQDESVVDDSQLPKDRFSAERLKGVDSTLKIQPAELGDSAMYLCASSFFDSPFTEAFFGQGTRLTVV.